The present entry profiles one TCR beta chain with its context. Its antigen is currently unknown. These data come from a study of T cell responses to AZD1222 COVID-19 vaccine. Whole-study results and caveats: Recipients of AZD1222 seropositive at baseline numbered only 6 or 7.

Method: immunoSEQ multiplex PCR; TCRdb's copy keeps in-frame clones and lacks some. The data hold 100,000 to 150,000 clones, with roughly 92% observed a single time. This CDR3 region has 16 residues. Germline values: CDR1 LGHNA, CDR2 YSLEER. After removal of 2 bases from V and 4 bases from J, the junction contained 7 bases not matched to a gene. Source: peripheral blood, taken 28 days after the second AZD1222 dose. The TCR sequence derives from an adult who received the AZD1222 COVID-19 vaccine. The chain carries TRBV4-3 and TRBJ1-4; 7 bases agree with TRBD1. CDR3 in DNA: TGCGCCAGCAGCCAAAGGGGACAGACCTTTAATGAAAAACTGTTTTTT. This sequence encodes CASSQRGQTFNEKLFF.